Below, 2 T cell receptor beta chains from the same sample are listed, as sequenced in a study of Graves' ophthalmopathy and Graves' hyperthyroidism. Investigators amplified TCR beta CDR3 regions from RNA transcripts. HTBI-primed first-round RT-PCR preceded second-round multiplex PCR. TCRdb fed the multiplex PCR reads into MiXCR, producing one record per CDR3 protein. The sample holds hundreds of thousands of distinct CDR3 sequences, under 50% seen once. Sequenced input: peripheral blood. These receptors all come from an adult man with Graves' ophthalmopathy.

The rearrangement links TRBV2 to TRBJ2-2; 8 positions match TRBD2. The length of the CDR3 is 13 residues. V lost 8 bases, J lost 8 bases, and 7 bases stayed unmatched. The germline gives CDR1 SNHLY, CDR2 FYNNEI. The CDR3, as DNA: TGTGCCAGCCTGGGACTAGACAATGGGGAGCTGTTTTTT. Translation gives CASLGLDNGELFF.

The CDR3 DNA reads TGTGCCACCAGTGAAGGATCAGCCAAAAACATTCAGTACTTC. Encoded protein: CATSEGSAKNIQYF. The chain carries TRBV24-1 and TRBJ2-4; D gene unclear. Trimming pared 4 bases from V and 0 bases from J, leaving 6 bases between. This CDR3 contains 14 residues. The germline V gene encodes CDR1 KGHDR and CDR2 SFDVKD.